The clone carrying this T cell receptor beta chain came up many times. This entry comes from a study of T cells after yellow fever vaccination. TCRdb re-called the 5' RACE reads through MiXCR, storing one row per CDR3 protein. The data show about 150,000 distinct CDR3 sequences, about 6.2% seen once. CDR3 length: 16 residues. The V end lost 0 bases, the J end lost 2 bases, and 14 bases lay between the germline ends. Per the germline V gene, CDR1 is MNHEY and CDR2 is SVGAGI. The sequences come from CD4+ T cells sorted from PBMCs, collected 10 days after the yellow fever booster vaccination. The J gene is TRBJ2-7, the V gene TRBV6-5; D might be TRBD1 (5 bases). The origin of this receptor is a man younger than 40 who received the YFV17D yellow fever vaccine. The CDR3 protein is CASSYSYRRGTYEQYF. CDR3 coding DNA: TGTGCCAGCAGTTACTCGTATCGTAGGGGAACCTACGAGCAGTACTTC.